This T cell receptor (beta chain) originates from a study of naive and memory T cell subsets. This CDR3 spans 15 amino acids. Trimming took 0 bases from V and 8 from J, leaving 14 bases between them. Germline V CDR1 and CDR2: LGHNA, YNFKEQ. Points on this clonotype: Its specificity is not known.

Both TRBC1 and TRBC2 were covered by a beta constant-region primer of two equimolar oligonucleotides. Ligated cDNA was amplified by four rounds of PCR with nested alpha and beta constant-region primers and SP2. MiXCR was run by TCRdb on the UMI-ligation and nested PCR reads, yielding one entry per CDR3 protein. The sample holds more than 95,000 distinct CDR3 sequences, roughly 14% seen once. Study outcomes and limitations: Possibly reflecting memory cells re-expressing CD45RA, a few larger clonotypes occurred in naive repertoires, especially CD8.

This TCR was sampled from a human donor in good health. The sequenced sample consisted of naive CD8+ T cells from blood. This chain connects TRBV4-2 to TRBJ2-1, with D tentatively TRBD1 (5 bases). The CDR3 DNA follows: TGTGCCAGCAGCCAAGAGCGTACAGGCGGTCATGAGCAGTTCTTC. It yields the protein CASSQERTGGHEQFF.